Sequencing of this T cell receptor (beta chain) was carried out in a study of Graves' ophthalmopathy and Graves' hyperthyroidism. General study points: Also, most clonotypes expanded in the thyroid above 0.001 frequency appeared in blood.

Amplified TCR beta CDR3 regions were obtained using RNA transcripts as template. HTBI primers were used in a first-round RT-PCR, which preceded a second-round multiplex PCR. One entry per CDR3 protein, called by TCRdb with MiXCR from the multiplex PCR reads. The top ten hold around 5.5% of the sample, which has about 160,000 distinct CDR3 sequences, over 35% seen once. The study enrolled ophthalmopathy donors with moderate-to-severe activity, CAS ≥3, NOSPECS ≥4 and duration under 3 months. Additional autoimmune diseases, uncontrolled infections, pregnancy or lactation disqualified patients. This clonotype was recorded many times. The antigen is unknown. Between the trimmed V and J ends, which lost 4 bases and 3 bases, there was a span of 16 bases. CDR1 and CDR2 from the germline V gene are MNHNS and SASEGT. The CDR3 contains 15 residues.

V and J are TRBV6-1 and TRBJ2-7, with D unresolved. Sequencing was done on a sample of peripheral blood. The sequence was obtained from a woman between 40 and 50 years old with Graves' ophthalmopathy. CDR3 loop: CASSVLGPQNYEQYF. In DNA, the CDR3 is TGTGCCAGCAGTGTTCTCGGGCCTCAAAACTACGAGCAGTACTTC.